These 28 T cell receptor beta chains originate from one sample sequenced in a study of T cell responses to AZD1222 COVID-19 vaccine. Using immunoSEQ multiplex PCR, the repertoire was profiled, and TCRdb retains in-frame clones only, with some absent. This sample carries 120,000 or so clones, approximately 88% of them seen once, and the ten largest clones take approximately 5%. The specimen was peripheral blood, collected on day 0 of AZD1222 vaccination. These receptors were taken from an adult in good health.

The gene calls are TRBV5-1 and TRBJ2-1; D possibly corresponds to TRBD1 (5 bases). The CDR3 extends over 16 amino acids. Germline loops: CDR1 SGHRS, CDR2 YFSETQ. Trimming shortened V by 4 bases and J by 0 bases, and 14 bases separated the two germline ends. CDR3 in DNA: TGCGCCAGCAGCGTCGCAGGGTTGAGCTCCTACAATGAGCAGTTCTTC. This translates into CASSVAGLSSYNEQFF. The entire variable domain, with the rest obtained from reference TRBV5-1 and TRBJ2-1, is as follows: KAGVTQTPRYLIKTRGQQVTLSCSPISGHRSVSWYQQTPGQGLQFLFEYFSETQRNKGNFPGRFSGRQFSNSRSEMNVSTLELGDSALYLCASSVAGLSSYNEQFFGPGTRLTVL.

The chain uses TRBV29-1 and TRBJ1-5; 10 positions agree with TRBD1. Germline values: CDR1 SQVTM, CDR2 ANQGSEA. J gave up 4 bases and V 4 bases, and 4 bases lay outside the gene matches. This CDR3 is 14 amino acids long. The CDR3 region is CSVGEGQGNQPQHF. The DNA of the CDR3 is TGCAGCGTTGGGGAGGGACAGGGGAATCAGCCCCAGCATTTT.

This rearrangement joins TRBV20-1 to TRBJ2-7; 7 positions agree with TRBD1. V lost 5 bases, J lost 5 bases, and 3 bases stayed unmatched. Per germline, CDR1 DFQATT and CDR2 SNEGSKA (reference sequence). The CDR3 runs to 11 residues. CDR3 coding DNA: TGCAGTGCTTCACAGGGGAACGAGCAGTACTTC. It yields the protein CSASQGNEQYF.

CDR3 sequence reads: CAISEGVGGYPYNSPLHF. CDR3 DNA sequence: TGTGCCATCAGTGAAGGGGTCGGGGGTTACCCCTATAATTCACCCCTCCACTTT. The chain joins TRBV10-3 to TRBJ1-6; perhaps TRBD1 as D (5 bases). Trimming cost V 3 bases and J 2 bases, with 17 bases left between them. The CDR3 length is 18 residues. The germline V gene has CDR1 ENHRY and CDR2 SYGVKD.

The chain joins TRBV14 to TRBJ1-1, with TRBD1 matching 8 bases. The junction had 28 bases not matched to a gene; V was cut back by 0 bases and J by 1 base. The CDR3 totals 24 residues. The germline CDR1 and CDR2 sequences are SGHDN and FVKESK. CDR3: CASSQDFGRGREHQRGIWNTEAFF. CDR3 DNA sequence: TGTGCCAGCAGCCAAGACTTCGGCAGGGGGCGCGAACATCAAAGGGGGATATGGAACACTGAAGCTTTCTTT.

The chain employs TRBV4-1 and TRBJ1-2, with D perhaps matching TRBD1 (5 bases). Germline assignment: CDR1 MGHRA and CDR2 YSYEKL. CDR3 length equals 16 residues. The V end lost 4 bases, the J end lost 6 bases, and 21 bases lay between the germline ends. The CDR3 region has the DNA TGCGCCAGCAGCCCTGAGATTGTGACACGGGGGAATGGCTACACCTTC. It is translated as CASSPEIVTRGNGYTF.

This clone came up once. The chain is built from TRBV2 and TRBJ1-2, with a weak D call TRBD1 (6 bases). This CDR3 is built from 12 residues. Germline values: CDR1 SNHLY, CDR2 FYNNEI. Trimming removed 8 bases from V and 8 bases from J, with 15 bases in between. This CDR3 reads CASQAAGAGYTF. DNA for the CDR3: TGTGCCAGCCAAGCGGCAGGGGCCGGCTACACCTTC.

This chain links TRBV5-1 with TRBJ1-5, with TRBD1 identical over 9 bases. This CDR3 is built from 18 residues. Germline CDR1 is SGHRS and CDR2 is YFSETQ. The junction had 17 bases not matched to a gene; V was cut back by 4 bases and J by 6 bases. The CDR3 DNA is TGCGCCAGCAGCCCACAACCCCTGGGACAGGGACTAGGTCAGCCCCAGCATTTT. The encoded protein is CASSPQPLGQGLGQPQHF. Using reference TRBV5-1 and TRBJ1-5 for the parts outside the CDR3, the full variable domain is KAGVTQTPRYLIKTRGQQVTLSCSPISGHRSVSWYQQTPGQGLQFLFEYFSETQRNKGNFPGRFSGRQFSNSRSEMNVSTLELGDSALYLCASSPQPLGQGLGQPQHFGDGTRLSIL.

The chain joins TRBV6-5 to TRBJ1-1, with D tentatively TRBD1 (5 bases). Germline lookup yields CDR1 MNHEY and CDR2 SVGAGI. Trimming removed 3 bases from V and 3 bases from J, with 8 bases in between. This CDR3 contains 13 residues. In DNA form, the CDR3 reads TGTGCCAGCAGTTATGACAGCTACACTGAAGCTTTCTTT. Amino acids: CASSYDSYTEAFF.

This chain uses TRBV15 with TRBJ2-1; D tentatively fits TRBD1 or TRBD2 (5 bases each). The V end lost 7 bases, the J end lost 0 bases, and 10 bases lay between the germline ends. Germline V gene lookup returns CDR1 LNHNV and CDR2 YYDKDF (reference sequence). This CDR3 spans 14 amino acids. The CDR3 spells CATIGGGSYNEQFF. The CDR3 DNA sequence: TGTGCCACCATAGGTGGGGGCTCCTACAATGAGCAGTTCTTC.

This chain uses TRBV4-3 with TRBJ1-2, with 8 bases aligning to TRBD1. From germline, CDR1 is LGHNA and CDR2 YSLEER. CDR3 size: 14 residues. V was pared by 1 base and J by 7 bases, with 5 bases of the junction left unmatched. Here the CDR3 reads CASSQGSTGVGYTF. In nucleotides, the CDR3 is TGCGCCAGCAGCCAAGGTTCGACAGGGGTTGGCTACACCTTC.

The V call is TRBV6-4, the J call TRBJ2-3; perhaps TRBD2 as D (6 bases). The CDR3 is made up of 14 amino acids. Germline V lookup: CDR1 MRHNA, CDR2 SNTAGT. V was shortened by 3 bases and J by 3 bases, with 10 bases between the two germline ends. The CDR3 spells CASSEVGGTDTQYF. The CDR3 nucleotides are TGTGCCAGCAGTGAGGTCGGGGGTACAGATACGCAGTATTTT.

This clone was observed a few times. The V call is TRBV6-5, the J call TRBJ2-1; the D gene is possibly TRBD2 (6 bases). The CDR3 has 15 residues. Germline V gene data show CDR1 as MNHEY and CDR2 as SVGAGI. V was clipped by 6 bases and J by 9 bases, with 21 bases between them. The CDR3 coding sequence is TGTGCCAGCAGAGACAACACAGGATCCGGGGGTGAGCAGTTCTTC. Its translation: CASRDNTGSGGEQFF.

The chain couples TRBV7-9 to TRBJ2-5, with D perhaps TRBD2 (6 bases). The CDR3 covers 15 residues. Germline V gene sequence: CDR1 SEHNR, CDR2 FQNEAQ (reference sequence). Trimming removed 2 bases from V and 2 bases from J, with 12 bases in between. DNA of the CDR3: TGTGCCAGCAGCTTATATCGTAGCGGACAAGAGACCCAGTACTTC. Its translation: CASSLYRSGQETQYF.

The chain combines TRBV7-2 with TRBJ2-7; 8 bases align to TRBD2. CDR3 size: 14 residues. With 4 bases clipped from V and 0 bases from J, the junction kept 2 bases outside the gene matches. Germline CDR1 and CDR2: SGHTA and FQGNSA. CDR3: CASSWSGGSYEQYF. The CDR3 DNA follows: TGTGCCAGCAGCTGGAGCGGGGGCTCCTACGAGCAGTACTTC.

The chain uses TRBV7-9 and TRBJ2-5; no firm D call. With 1 base removed from V and 4 bases from J, the gap between germline ends came to 10 bases. Germline CDR1 SEHNR, CDR2 FQNEAQ (reference sequence). This CDR3 has 14 amino acids. CDR3 coding DNA: TGTGCCAGCAGCTTAGTGGGGTTACGAGAGACCCAGTACTTC. It translates to CASSLVGLRETQYF. Supplemented by reference TRBV7-9 and TRBJ2-5, the full variable domain reads DTGVSQNPRHKITKRGQNVTFRCDPISEHNRLYWYRQTLGQGPEFLTYFQNEAQLEKSRLLSDRFSAERPKGSFSTLEIQRTEQGDSAMYLCASSLVGLRETQYFGPGTRLLVL.

This clone appeared once. CDR3: CASSPLRVHTEAFF. CDR3 DNA sequence: TGTGCCAGCAGCCCACTTAGGGTTCACACTGAAGCTTTCTTT. V gene TRBV6-2 or TRBV6-3 combines with J gene TRBJ1-1; D not certain. V shed 6 bases and J shed 3 bases, with 14 bases lying between them. CDR1 and CDR2 from the germline V gene are MNHEY and SVGEGT. This CDR3 is built from 14 residues.

V is TRBV29-1 and J is TRBJ1-2; 12 positions match TRBD1. The V segment lost 7 bases and the J segment 6 bases; nucleotides outside the gene matches: 3. The CDR3 has 12 residues. Germline V gene sequence: CDR1 SQVTM, CDR2 ANQGSEA. Here the CDR3 reads CSGGQGADGYTF. The DNA for the CDR3 is TGCAGCGGGGGACAGGGGGCTGATGGCTACACCTTC.

This clone was detected once. The V gene is TRBV6-2 or TRBV6-3, the J gene TRBJ1-3; no clear D. Germline values: CDR1 MNHEY, CDR2 SVGEGT. The CDR3 consists of 14 residues. V was pared by 2 bases and J by 3 bases, with 8 bases between. DNA for the CDR3: TGTGCCAGCAGTTACAACAAACTTGGAAACACCATATATTTT. Amino acids: CASSYNKLGNTIYF.

The CDR3: CASSLGAGLQQPQHF. CDR3 bases: TGTGCCAGCAGCTTAGGGGCAGGGCTGCAGCAGCCCCAGCATTTT. The chain combines TRBV11-2 with TRBJ1-5; D is possibly TRBD1 (5 bases). Trimming cost V 1 base and J 7 bases, with 14 bases left between them. This CDR3 has 15 amino acids. From germline, CDR1 is SGHAT and CDR2 FQNNGV.

This rearrangement joins TRBV27 to TRBJ2-7; D ambiguous. The CDR3 loop spans 14 amino acids. V shed 0 bases and J shed 1 base, with 7 bases lying between them. Germline CDR1 and CDR2: MNHEY and SMNVEV (reference sequence). DNA of the CDR3: TGTGCCAGCAGTTTATCGAGACAATCCTACGAGCAGTACTTC. It is translated as CASSLSRQSYEQYF.

This rearrangement joins TRBV5-1 to TRBJ1-2, with D hard to call. Germline V gene lookup returns CDR1 SGHRS and CDR2 YFSETQ. The CDR3 has 15 amino acids. V lost 0 bases and J 0 bases, leaving 9 bases between the germline ends. CDR3 sequence (DNA): TGCGCCAGCAGCTTGGATCTGGCCACTAACTATGGCTACACCTTC. Protein sequence: CASSLDLATNYGYTF.

This chain connects TRBV6-5 to TRBJ2-5, with 13 bases aligning to TRBD2. Germline V gene sequence: CDR1 MNHEY, CDR2 SVGAGI. V dropped 10 bases and J dropped 5; count of bases not matched to a gene: 7. The CDR3 runs 14 residues. The CDR3 is CATTSGGASETQYF. The CDR3 DNA follows: TGTGCCACCACTAGCGGGGGGGCATCGGAGACCCAGTACTTC.

CDR3 DNA: TGTGCCACCAGCAGAGAGCCAGGACTAGCGGGAAGGGGGGGCACAGATACGCAGTATTTT. The encoded protein is CATSREPGLAGRGGTDTQYF. The rearrangement uses TRBV15 and TRBJ2-3; 12 bases are a match to TRBD2. V gave up 0 bases and J gave up 1 base; unmatched junction bases: 11. This CDR3 region has 20 residues. The germline gives CDR1 LNHNV, CDR2 YYDKDF (reference sequence).

A single count supports this clone. The chain joins TRBV12-2 to TRBJ2-7; the table's D call TRBD1 went unverified against the DNA. TRBV12-2 is a recognized pseudogene. The CDR3 spans 16 residues. The CDR3 nucleotides are TGTGCAAGTCGCTTAGACCCGGACAGGCCTACCTACGAGCAGTACTTC. This encodes CASRLDPDRPTYEQYF.

The chain recombines TRBV15 with TRBJ2-1, with 10 bases fitting TRBD2. The germline V gene has CDR1 LNHNV and CDR2 YYDKDF (reference sequence). The CDR3 consists of 14 residues. V shed 11 bases, J shed 5 bases, and the junction held 9 bases outside the gene matches. The CDR3 region has the DNA TGTGCCTCCCAAGCGGGGGGGCCGGACAATGAGCAGTTCTTC. Translating it yields CASQAGGPDNEQFF.

The chain has TRBV12-3 or TRBV12-4 and TRBJ2-7, with 7 bases lining up with TRBD1. CDR3 size: 13 residues. V lost 4 bases, J lost 2 bases, and 2 bases stayed unmatched. In DNA form, the CDR3 reads TGTGCCAGCAGTTACCAGGGGGCCTACGAGCAGTACTTC. It is translated as CASSYQGAYEQYF.

The chain recombines TRBV10-3 with TRBJ1-4; the D gene is possibly TRBD1 (5 bases). This CDR3 contains 17 residues. Germline CDR1 ENHRY, CDR2 SYGVKD. Trimming left V 0 bases short and J 3 bases short, with 14 bases between. The CDR3 DNA follows: TGTGCCATCAGTGAGTCTCGGGGGAAGGCGGCTAATGAAAAACTGTTTTTT. Amino acids: CAISESRGKAANEKLFF.